One sample yielded the 4 T cell receptor beta chains listed below, sequenced in a study of beta chain features in type 1 diabetes. Expressed TCRB transcripts got sequenced, as all isolated RNA was reverse transcribed. Clones were read by immunoSEQ multiplex PCR, and TCRdb kept only the in-frame ones, dropping some. The data contain approximately 23,000 clones, approximately 74% of them singletons. Material for sequencing was Tregs from blood. These receptors all come from a middle-aged woman in good health.

The V call is TRBV7-6, the J call TRBJ2-5, with no clear D. The CDR3 spans 14 residues. V was cut by 1 base and J by 5 bases, with 11 bases left in between. In germline, CDR1 is SGHVS, CDR2 FNYEAQ. The CDR3 sequence is CASSLVPGLETQYF. As DNA, the CDR3 is TGTGCCAGCAGCTTAGTTCCTGGGCTGGAGACCCAGTACTTC.

The chain employs TRBV2 and TRBJ2-1; D may be TRBD2 (6 bases). Germline loops: CDR1 SNHLY, CDR2 FYNNEI. CDR3 length: 17 residues. The V end was cut by 6 bases, the J end by 0 bases, with 18 bases between. The CDR3 sequence is CASSGSTRTGSYNEQFF. The CDR3 bases are TGTGCCAGCAGCGGATCGACTAGGACGGGCTCCTACAATGAGCAGTTCTTC. The full variable domain, its missing parts supplied by reference TRBV2 and TRBJ2-1, is EPEVTQTPSHQVTQMGQEVILRCVPISNHLYFYWYRQILGQKVEFLVSFYNNEISEKSEIFDDQFSVERPDGSNFTLKIRSTKLEDSAMYFCASSGSTRTGSYNEQFFGPGTRLTVL.

The J gene is TRBJ1-6, the V gene TRBV9; D is unclear. The CDR3 is 14 amino acids. V was trimmed by 2 bases and J by 8 bases, leaving 11 bases between them. The germline CDR1 and CDR2 sequences are SGDLS and YYNGEE. The CDR3, as DNA: TGTGCCAGCAGCGTCGAGGGCCCCTATTCACCCCTCCACTTT. It yields the protein CASSVEGPYSPLHF.

This clone was counted between two and nine times. The J gene is TRBJ1-1, the V gene TRBV7-2, with D hard to call. In germline, CDR1 is SGHTA, CDR2 FQGNSA. The CDR3 covers 12 residues. Trimming left V 3 bases short and J 7 bases short, with 9 bases between. The CDR3 spells CASSLTHSEAFF. In nucleotides, the CDR3 is TGTGCCAGCAGCTTGACGCACAGTGAAGCTTTCTTT.